The source of this T cell receptor beta chain is a study of blood T cells in healthy people across ages. The study, taken as a whole, reports: Higher diversity, along with more naive CD4+ cells, distinguished long-lived donors from aged donors. Age brought a roughly linear fall in TCR beta diversity measured per million T cells.

V dropped 3 bases and J dropped 7; count of bases not matched to a gene: 2. Germline values: CDR1 SEHNR, CDR2 FQNEAQ (reference sequence). This CDR3 region has 14 residues. As for this clonotype: What it binds is unknown.

PCR was performed a second time for roughly 7 to 11 cycles using a sample-barcoded 5' primer and a J-beta primer mix. All samples yielded 3 million or more CDR3-containing paired-end reads. TCRdb re-analysed the 5' RACE reads in MiXCR, keeping a single row per CDR3 protein. The table records approximately 810,000 distinct CDR3 sequences, 29% of them present only once. Sequenced material: blood. The receptor comes from a woman at least 80 years old in good health. The chain carries TRBV7-9 and TRBJ1-6, with 8 nucleotides matching TRBD1. The CDR3 is CASSFDRGNSPLHF. DNA of the CDR3: TGTGCCAGCAGCTTTGACAGGGGAAATTCACCCCTCCACTTT.